This T cell receptor beta chain was captured by sequencing in a study of spatial heterogeneity in lung cancer. At the level of the study: The average appearance count of each unique TCR and UMI combination in raw reads was more than eight.

Notes on the study in general: How many expanded intratumoral alpha and beta TCRs were present tracked the tumor mutation count, which was a count of nonsynonymous mutations.

Concerning this clonotype: The antigen remains unidentified. This beta chain slipped into a library made for alpha chains as a stray read, so its size is not meaningful.

The germline V gene has CDR1 SGHTA and CDR2 FQGNSA. Trimming took 2 bases from V and 2 from J, leaving 8 bases between them. There are 14 residues in the CDR3. Specified time point: sample taken at primary tumor resection. Sequencing was performed on whole RNA extracted from tumor and nontumor lung tissue, or from frozen PBMC, and the material was left unsorted. TCRdb reanalysed the 5' RACE reads using MiXCR and keeps one entry per CDR3 protein. Among about 9,800 distinct CDR3 sequences listed, about 53% were seen once. The starting material was lung tumor tissue, obtained at surgery. The chain joins TRBV7-2 to TRBJ2-3; D not certain. The sequence derives from a female donor with early-stage non-small cell lung cancer. The CDR3 region is CASSLTYSTDTQYF. CDR3 DNA sequence: TGTGCCAGCAGCTTAACCTACTCCACAGATACGCAGTATTTT.